These 14 T cell receptor beta chains came from one sample sequenced in a study of blood T cell repertoires in COVID-19. Clones were read by immunoSEQ multiplex PCR, and TCRdb kept only the in-frame ones, dropping some. The sample has approximately 240,000 clones, about 90% seen once; the top ten hold under 2.5%. Sample: PBMCs or T cells enriched from blood (not recorded which). The receptor source for this set is a woman between 18 and 30 years old who had recovered from COVID-19.

The chain combines TRBV18 with TRBJ2-2; D not resolved. The CDR3 runs 14 residues. Trimming stripped 0 bases from V and 6 bases from J, with 8 bases between. Germline lookup yields CDR1 KGHSH and CDR2 LQKENI. CDR3 DNA: TGTGCCAGCTCACCACCTTGGGCCCCCGGGGAGCTGTTTTTT. It translates to CASSPPWAPGELFF.

The V gene is TRBV15, the J gene TRBJ1-6, with 8 positions matching TRBD1. The ends lost 4 bases at V and 1 base at J; junction bases unmatched: 9. The CDR3 loop spans 18 amino acids. CDR1 is LNHNV and CDR2 is YYDKDF in the germline V gene (reference sequence). The CDR3 loop reads CATSKSETGASYNSPLHF. CDR3 DNA sequence: TGTGCCACCAGCAAATCCGAGACAGGGGCTTCCTATAATTCACCCCTCCACTTT.

The chain uses TRBV18 and TRBJ1-6; perhaps TRBD1 as D (5 bases). Germline CDR1 and CDR2: KGHSH and LQKENI. With 1 base removed from V and 7 bases from J, the gap between germline ends came to 14 bases. The CDR3 length is 16 residues. The CDR3 DNA follows: TGTGCCAGCTCACCACGGGGGGAAACGGGAAATTCACCCCTCCACTTT. This codes for CASSPRGETGNSPLHF.

In the case of this clone: Its ends do not fully match the called genes, so a read error is possible. The gene calls are TRBV7-7 and TRBJ2-1, with 8 bases matching TRBD2. CDR3 length: 16 amino acids. Germline V gene data show CDR1 as SSHAT and CDR2 as FNYEAQ (reference sequence). The CDR3 protein is CASSLAAAGGKNEQFF. Written as DNA, the CDR3 is TGTGCTAGCAGCTTAGCGGCGGCGGGGGGTAAGAATGAGCAGTTCTTC. The whole variable domain, filled in from reference TRBV7-7 and TRBJ2-1, reads GAGVSQSPRYKVTKRGQDVTLRCDPISSHATLYWYQQALGQGPEFLTYFNYEAQPDKSGLPSDRFSAERPEGSISTLTIQRTEQRDSAMYRCASSLAAAGGKNEQFFGPGTRLTVL.

This clone has just one count. The chain recombines TRBV27 with TRBJ1-1; tentatively, D is TRBD1 (5 bases). Germline V gene data show CDR1 as MNHEY and CDR2 as SMNVEV (reference sequence). V lost 0 bases to trimming and J lost 8 bases, with 16 bases between them. The CDR3 has 15 amino acids. CDR3 region: CASSLSRGSPREAFF. The DNA of the CDR3 is TGTGCCAGCAGTTTATCACGGGGGTCCCCGAGGGAAGCTTTCTTT.

J is TRBJ1-6 and V is TRBV28; weak D call: TRBD1 (5 bases). This CDR3 contains 17 residues. Germline V gives CDR1 MDHEN, CDR2 SYDVKM. The V end lost 3 bases, the J end lost 8 bases, and 20 bases lay between the germline ends. This chain's CDR3 is CASSFGLGLLRHSPLHF. In nucleotides, the CDR3 is TGTGCCAGCAGTTTCGGGTTGGGGCTCTTAAGGCATTCACCCCTCCACTTT.

The V call is TRBV2, the J call TRBJ2-7; TRBD1 might be the D (5 bases). The CDR3 has 14 amino acids. With 7 bases removed from V and 0 bases from J, the gap between germline ends came to 13 bases. The germline CDR1 and CDR2 sequences are SNHLY and FYNNEI. CDR3 protein: CASNWGISSYEQYF. CDR3 sequence (DNA): TGTGCCAGCAATTGGGGCATAAGCTCCTACGAGCAGTACTTC. The full variable domain, completed using reference TRBV2 and TRBJ2-7, is EPEVTQTPSHQVTQMGQEVILRCVPISNHLYFYWYRQILGQKVEFLVSFYNNEISEKSEIFDDQFSVERPDGSNFTLKIRSTKLEDSAMYFCASNWGISSYEQYFGPGTRLTVT.

The rearrangement links TRBV5-8 to TRBJ2-1, with a weak D call TRBD1 (6 bases). The CDR3 is 15 amino acids. Germline loops: CDR1 SGHTS, CDR2 YDEGEE. V was pared by 2 bases and J by 0 bases, with 9 bases between. The CDR3: CASSLGGTSYNEQFF. In nucleotides, the CDR3 is TGTGCCAGCAGCTTAGGGGGTACCTCCTACAATGAGCAGTTCTTC.

V is TRBV12-3 or TRBV12-4 and J is TRBJ2-2; the D gene is possibly TRBD1 (6 bases). V was shortened by 6 bases and J by 6 bases, with 11 bases between the two germline ends. The CDR3 sequence is 13 residues long. CDR3 sequence (DNA): TGTGCCAGCAGCCCAACAGGGTCCGGGGAGCTGTTTTTT. The encoded protein is CASSPTGSGELFF.

V and J are TRBV18 and TRBJ1-1; 8 positions agree with TRBD1. Germline loops: CDR1 KGHSH, CDR2 LQKENI. The V segment lost 3 bases and the J segment 7 bases; nucleotides outside the gene matches: 16. The CDR3 extends over 17 amino acids. This CDR3 reads CASSPGMRAGGMGEAFF. CDR3 nucleotides: TGTGCCAGCTCACCCGGGATGCGGGCAGGGGGCATGGGTGAAGCTTTCTTT.

The chain uses TRBV7-9 and TRBJ1-4; 7 positions match TRBD1. V gave up 5 bases and J gave up 5 bases; unmatched junction bases: 17. CDR3 length equals 18 residues. CDR1 and CDR2 (germline): SEHNR, FQNEAQ (reference sequence). CDR3 protein: CASSARQGSIGANEKLFF. The CDR3 bases are TGTGCCAGCAGCGCCCGACAGGGATCTATTGGGGCCAATGAAAAACTGTTTTTT. Variable domain in full (rest from reference TRBV7-9 and TRBJ1-4): DTGVSQNPRHKITKRGQNVTFRCDPISEHNRLYWYRQTLGQGPEFLTYFQNEAQLEKSRLLSDRFSAERPKGSFSTLEIQRTEQGDSAMYLCASSARQGSIGANEKLFFGSGTQLSVL.

V is TRBV5-1 and J is TRBJ2-7, with a possible D match to TRBD2 (6 bases). V was clipped by 0 bases and J by 2 bases, with 9 bases between them. Looked up from germline, CDR1 is SGHRS and CDR2 is YFSETQ. This CDR3 has 14 residues. DNA of the CDR3: TGCGCCAGCAGCTTGGATGGAGGGGCCTACGAGCAGTACTTC. Translation gives CASSLDGGAYEQYF.

The chain couples TRBV6-1 to TRBJ1-1; D unclear. V lost 0 bases and J lost 5, with 7 bases in between. This CDR3 region has 13 residues. Germline CDR1 reads MNHNS; CDR2 reads SASEGT. CDR3 nucleotides: TGTGCCAGCAGTGAAGCACTAATAACTGAAGCTTTCTTT. Translated: CASSEALITEAFF.

This clone occurred once. This chain joins TRBV27 and TRBJ2-7; 10 positions agree with TRBD1. Germline CDR1 reads MNHEY; CDR2 reads SMNVEV (reference sequence). V was clipped by 5 bases and J by 0 bases; unmatched bases: 10. The CDR3 consists of 17 residues. This chain's CDR3 is CASSPGTGVSHSYEQYF. CDR3 in DNA: TGTGCCAGCAGTCCCGGGACAGGGGTTTCCCACTCCTACGAGCAGTACTTC.